Reported below is one TCR beta chain. The germline V gene has CDR1 MDHEN and CDR2 SYDVKM. The CDR3 runs to 16 residues. With 8 bases removed from V and 10 bases from J, the gap between germline ends came to 24 bases. The entry originates in a study of blood T cell repertoires in COVID-19. Looking at the study overall: PBMCs, B-cell-depleted T cells, or T cells were the source of the cDNA or gDNA that made up the material.

Method: immunoSEQ multiplex PCR; TCRdb's copy keeps in-frame clones and lacks some. The sample shows 60,000 to 85,000 clones, approximately 84% of them seen only once. This sequence joins TRBV28 and TRBJ1-6, with a possible D match to TRBD1 (6 bases). The TCR comes from a human donor in a cohort sampled during active COVID-19. The sample comprised peripheral blood. DNA for the CDR3: TGTGCCAGCCCCCCAATCGGTCCGAGACAGGACTCACCCCTCCACTTT. This translates into CASPPIGPRQDSPLHF.